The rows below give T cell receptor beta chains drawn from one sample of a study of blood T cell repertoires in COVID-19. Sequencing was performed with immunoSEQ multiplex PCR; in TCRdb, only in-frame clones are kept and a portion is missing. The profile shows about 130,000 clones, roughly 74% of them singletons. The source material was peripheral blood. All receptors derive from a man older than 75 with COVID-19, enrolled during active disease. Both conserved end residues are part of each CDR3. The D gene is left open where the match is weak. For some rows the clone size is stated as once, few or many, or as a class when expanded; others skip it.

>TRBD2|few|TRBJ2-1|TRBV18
CASSPDGTSIYEQFF
TGTGCCAGCTCACCTGACGGGACTAGCATATATGAGCAGTTCTTC
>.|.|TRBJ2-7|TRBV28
CASSSQGIEQYF
TGTGCCAGCAGTTCCCAGGGAATCGAGCAGTACTTC
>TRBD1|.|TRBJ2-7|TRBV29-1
CSVVTGGYEQYF
TGCAGCGTTGTCACAGGGGGGTACGAGCAGTACTTC
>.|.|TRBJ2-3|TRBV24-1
CATSDPSTDTQYF
TGTGCCACCAGTGATCCCTCGACAGATACGCAGTATTTT
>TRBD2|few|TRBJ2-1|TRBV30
CAWRSSPGTSRYNEQFF
TGTGCCTGGAGGTCCTCCCCCGGGACTAGCCGGTACAATGAGCAGTTCTTC
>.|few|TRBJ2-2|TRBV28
CASRSSGETTGELFF
TGTGCCAGCAGGAGCAGCGGAGAGACCACCGGGGAGCTGTTTTTT
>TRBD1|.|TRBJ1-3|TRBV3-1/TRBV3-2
CASSARDRVTGNTIYF
TGTGCCAGCAGCGCACGGGACAGGGTCACTGGAAACACCATATATTTT
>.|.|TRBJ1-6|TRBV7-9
CASSNDPAAFPLHF
TGTGCCAGCAGCAATGACCCGGCGGCCTTCCCCCTCCACTTT
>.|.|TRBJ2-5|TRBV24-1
CATSDPGLTGETQYF
TGTGCCACCAGTGATCCGGGACTGACTGGGGAGACCCAGTACTTC
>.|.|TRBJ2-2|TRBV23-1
CASSQSRATNTGELFF
TGCGCCAGCAGTCAATCGAGGGCGACGAACACCGGGGAGCTGTTTTTT
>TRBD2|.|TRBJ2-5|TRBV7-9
CASSSGEGSPQYF
TGTGCCAGCAGCTCCGGGGAGGGTTCCCCCCAGTACTTC
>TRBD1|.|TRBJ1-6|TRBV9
CASSVGQGASSPLHF
TGTGCCAGCAGCGTAGGGCAGGGGGCTAGTTCACCCCTCCACTTT
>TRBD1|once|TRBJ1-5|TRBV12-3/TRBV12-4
CATRQGAQPQHF
TGTGCCACCCGACAGGGGGCCCAGCCCCAGCATTTT
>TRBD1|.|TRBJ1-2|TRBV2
CATRGDSMYGYTF
TGTGCCACCAGGGGGGACAGTATGTATGGCTACACCTTC
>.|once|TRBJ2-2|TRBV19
CASSIQNSITGELFF
TGTGCCAGTAGTATCCAAAACTCTATCACCGGGGAGCTGTTTTTT
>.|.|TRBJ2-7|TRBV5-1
CASSLGARGDSYEQYF
TGCGCCAGCAGCCTTGGGGCCAGGGGGGACTCCTACGAGCAGTACTTC
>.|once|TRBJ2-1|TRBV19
CASSPEWLANNEQFF
TGTGCCAGTAGTCCCGAGTGGCTAGCGAACAATGAGCAGTTCTTC
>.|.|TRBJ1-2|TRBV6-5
CASSYQGGANYGYTF
TGTGCCAGCAGTTACCAAGGGGGTGCCAACTATGGCTACACCTTC
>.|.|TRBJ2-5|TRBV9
CASSVGDQETQYF
TGTGCCAGCAGCGTAGGAGATCAAGAGACCCAGTACTTC
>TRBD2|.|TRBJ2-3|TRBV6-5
CASSYQTSGTDTQYF
TGTGCCAGCAGTTACCAGACTAGCGGCACAGATACGCAGTATTTT